A single sample gave rise to the 19 T cell receptor beta chains below, sequenced in a study of Graves' ophthalmopathy and Graves' hyperthyroidism. RNA transcripts provided the template for amplifying TCR beta CDR3 regions. HTBI-primed RT-PCR formed the first round, and a multiplex PCR formed the second. Each CDR3 protein gets one entry after TCRdb re-called the multiplex PCR reads with MiXCR. The data show about 740,000 distinct CDR3 sequences, with about 44% seen just once and roughly 45% held by the top ten. Sequencing was done on a sample of peripheral blood. The receptors were gathered from an adult man with Graves' ophthalmopathy.

V is TRBV11-2 and J is TRBJ2-5, with TRBD1 matching over 8 bases. The germline V gene encodes CDR1 SGHAT and CDR2 FQNNGV. The length of the CDR3 is 14 residues. V lost 0 bases and J lost 8; bases outside the gene matches: 5. The chain's CDR3 is CASSLEGQGATQYF. CDR3 nucleotides: TGTGCCAGCAGCTTAGAGGGTCAGGGGGCTACCCAGTACTTC.

The rearrangement joins TRBV12-3 or TRBV12-4 to TRBJ1-5, with D perhaps matching TRBD1 (6 bases). Deletions cut 1 base from V and 4 bases from J, with 14 bases between. The CDR3 covers 16 residues. CDR3 sequence (DNA): TGTGCCAGCAGTTTAGTTTCCAGGGGTGGAAATCAGCCCCAGCATTTT. Protein sequence: CASSLVSRGGNQPQHF.

This sequence joins TRBV10-3 and TRBJ1-4, with a weak D call TRBD1 (5 bases). The CDR3 consists of 13 residues. Trimming took 5 bases from V and 8 from J, leaving 12 bases between them. Germline-derived CDR1 and CDR2 are ENHRY and SYGVKD. CDR3 sequence (DNA): TGTGCCATCAGTCCGGGACTTGAGGAAAAACTGTTTTTT. It encodes CAISPGLEEKLFF.

This clonotype occurred once. The V and J genes are TRBV10-2 and TRBJ2-5; 8 positions agree with TRBD2. The CDR3 contains 15 residues. Germline V lookup: CDR1 WSHSY, CDR2 SAAADI. J lost 5 bases, V lost 4 bases, and 9 bases had no gene match. The CDR3 reads CASSGGRRHVETQYF. For the CDR3, the DNA is TGCGCCAGCAGTGGCGGGAGGAGGCACGTGGAGACCCAGTACTTC.

This clonotype was counted only a few times. The rearrangement joins TRBV20-1 to TRBJ2-7, with a possible D match to TRBD2 (6 bases). The germline V gene encodes CDR1 DFQATT and CDR2 SNEGSKA (reference sequence). V was trimmed by 2 bases and J by 3 bases, leaving 17 bases between them. The CDR3 runs 15 residues. CDR3 coding DNA: TGCAGTGCTAGATCGTCAGGTGGGGGACTCTACGAGCAGTACTTC. It specifies CSARSSGGGLYEQYF.

J is TRBJ2-7 and V is TRBV7-2; 9 bases align to TRBD2. The V segment lost 9 bases and the J segment 6 bases; nucleotides outside the gene matches: 15. The length of the CDR3 is 15 residues. Per germline, CDR1 SGHTA and CDR2 FQGNSA. The CDR3 spells CASSVSGGTLREQYF. CDR3 nucleotides: TGTGCCAGTAGTGTGAGCGGGGGGACCTTGCGCGAGCAGTACTTC. Together with reference TRBV7-2 and TRBJ2-7, the CDR3 gives the full variable domain: GAGVSQSPSNKVTEKGKDVELRCDPISGHTALYWYRQSLGQGLEFLIYFQGNSAPDKSGLPSDRFSAERTGGSVSTLTIQRTQQEDSAVYLCASSVSGGTLREQYFGPGTRLTVT.

Worth noting for this clonotype: Lacking the conserved final phenylalanine or tryptophan, this CDR3 likely reflects a read error. The V call is TRBV24-1, the J call TRBJ1-5, with TRBD1 as a possible D gene (5 bases). The V gene's germline CDR1 is KGHDR and CDR2 SFDVKD. V gave up 11 bases and J gave up 5 bases, with 15 bases separating them. The CDR3 spans 13 residues. CDR3 sequence reads: CASSPMGDQPQHL. CDR3 coding DNA: TGTGCCAGCAGCCCAATGGGGGATCAGCCCCAGCATCTT.

Many counts were recorded for this clonotype. The genes are TRBV7-3 and TRBJ2-7; 7 bases are a match to TRBD1. CDR1 is SGHTA and CDR2 is FQGTGA in the germline V gene. The length of the CDR3 is 16 residues. Losses at the gene ends were 1 base for V and 6 bases for J; bases not matched to a gene: 12. The CDR3 DNA reads TGTGCCAGCAGCTTAAGTGGGCCCGCGACAGGGAGCGAGCAGTACTTC. This codes for CASSLSGPATGSEQYF.

This clonotype appeared many times. The genes are TRBV20-1 and TRBJ1-5; TRBD1 matches at 7 bases. V was pared by 7 bases and J by 0 bases, with 9 bases of the junction left unmatched. The germline gives CDR1 DFQATT, CDR2 SNEGSKA (reference sequence). The CDR3 is 15 residues long. The DNA for the CDR3 is TGCAGTGTCGGACGACAGGGCGTTAGCAATCAGCCCCAGCATTTT. This codes for CSVGRQGVSNQPQHF.

This clonotype was observed a few times. The chain combines TRBV4-3 with TRBJ2-7; 7 bases fit TRBD2. Germline assignment: CDR1 LGHNA and CDR2 YSLEER. Trimming took 3 bases from V and 7 from J; bases not matched to a gene: 6. This CDR3 spans 13 amino acids. CDR3 bases: TGCGCCAGCAGCCAGCGGACTAGGGGAGAGCAGTACTTC. It translates to CASSQRTRGEQYF.

This clonotype was seen once. The V and J genes are TRBV2 and TRBJ1-2, with D unclear. The CDR3 has 15 residues. Germline assignment: CDR1 SNHLY and CDR2 FYNNEI. Trimming took off 7 bases at V and 3 bases at J, with 18 bases between the two ends. CDR3 protein: CASIFLPTIYYGYTF. For the CDR3, the DNA is TGTGCCAGCATTTTTCTTCCTACAATTTACTATGGCTACACCTTC.

On this clonotype itself: Mismatch with germline at one junction end may stem from a read error. The CDR3 coding sequence is TGTGCCAGCAGTTCGAGGGATTGGGTCGAGCAGTACTTC. This codes for CASSSRDWVEQYF. The genes are TRBV10-3 and TRBJ2-7, with D maybe TRBD2 (5 bases). This CDR3 comprises 13 residues. CDR1 ENHRY and CDR2 SYGVKD come from the germline V gene.

In this sample, this clonotype turned up a few times. This chain links TRBV7-9 with TRBJ2-5, with 9 bases lining up with TRBD2. CDR1 is SEHNR, CDR2 FQNEAQ, per germline (reference sequence). The CDR3 contains 17 residues. Germline trimming cut 4 bases from V and 2 bases from J; bases unmatched to any gene: 11. The CDR3 spells CASSSRTTSGTQETQYF. CDR3 in DNA: TGTGCCAGCAGCTCCCGAACGACTAGCGGAACACAAGAGACCCAGTACTTC.

This chain connects TRBV29-1 to TRBJ2-7; TRBD1 matches at 10 bases. This CDR3 contains 16 residues. V lost 4 bases and J lost 1; bases outside the gene matches: 10. Germline V lookup: CDR1 SQVTM, CDR2 ANQGSEA. The CDR3 spells CSVAFRGQGSSYEQYF. In nucleotides, the CDR3 is TGCAGCGTTGCGTTTCGGGGACAGGGGTCGTCCTACGAGCAGTACTTC.

The chain is built from TRBV15 and TRBJ1-1; 7 positions match TRBD1. This CDR3 is built from 16 residues. Germline trimming cut 3 bases from V and 1 base from J; bases unmatched to any gene: 8. Germline values: CDR1 LNHNV, CDR2 YYDKDF (reference sequence). The CDR3 loop reads CATSSDGTAWNTEAFF. CDR3 in DNA: TGTGCCACCAGCAGTGACGGGACAGCTTGGAACACTGAAGCTTTCTTT. Combining the CDR3 with reference TRBV15 and TRBJ1-1 gives the whole variable domain DAMVIQNPRYQVTQFGKPVTLSCSQTLNHNVMYWYQQKSSQAPKLLFHYYDKDFNNEADTPDNFQSRRPNTSFCFLDIRSPGLGDTAMYLCATSSDGTAWNTEAFFGQGTRLTVV.

The chain has TRBV6-9 and TRBJ2-7; TRBD2 agrees at 7 bases. The length of the CDR3 is 14 residues. Germline CDR1 reads MNHGY; CDR2 reads SVAAGI. J gave up 3 bases and V 11 bases, and 13 bases lay outside the gene matches. CDR3 residues: CARLGGNINYEQYF. DNA of the CDR3: TGTGCCCGCCTCGGGGGGAATATAAACTACGAGCAGTACTTC.

V is TRBV25-1 and J is TRBJ2-7, with a weak D call TRBD2 (6 bases). Germline V gene sequence: CDR1 MGHDK, CDR2 SYGVNS. V lost 3 bases to trimming and J lost 4 bases, with 16 bases between them. The CDR3 is made up of 15 amino acids. The CDR3 DNA follows: TGTGCCAGCAGTGATAGTGCCGGGGGTCGGTACGAGCAGTACTTC. This gives the protein CASSDSAGGRYEQYF.

This chain connects TRBV15 to TRBJ2-3; no clear D. CDR3 length: 16 amino acids. V lost 1 base, J lost 5 bases, and 16 bases lay in between. Germline assignment: CDR1 LNHNV and CDR2 YYDKDF (reference sequence). CDR3 residues: CATSRGFAQVGDTQYF. The DNA for the CDR3 is TGTGCCACCAGCAGAGGTTTCGCGCAGGTGGGAGATACGCAGTATTTT.

Comment on this clonotype: A much larger clone differs from this one at a single base, so this may be a read error. The chain uses TRBV10-3 and TRBJ2-6; no firm D call. Per germline, CDR1 ENHRY and CDR2 SYGVKD. The CDR3 extends over 14 amino acids. Trimming removed 10 bases at V and 0 bases at J, with 10 bases between. The CDR3: CASRRNSGANVLTF. In DNA form, the CDR3 reads TGTGCCAGCAGACGGAACTCTGGGGCCAACGTCCTGACTTTC.